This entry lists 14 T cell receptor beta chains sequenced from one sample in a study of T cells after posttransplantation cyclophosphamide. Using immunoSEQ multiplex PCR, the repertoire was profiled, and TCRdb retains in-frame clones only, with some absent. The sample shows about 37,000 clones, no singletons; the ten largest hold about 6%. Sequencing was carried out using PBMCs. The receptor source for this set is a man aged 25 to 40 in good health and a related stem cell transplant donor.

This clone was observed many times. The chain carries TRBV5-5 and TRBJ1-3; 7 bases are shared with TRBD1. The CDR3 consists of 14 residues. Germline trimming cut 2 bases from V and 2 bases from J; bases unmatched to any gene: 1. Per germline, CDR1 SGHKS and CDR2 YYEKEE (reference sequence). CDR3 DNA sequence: TGTGCCAGCAGCTTTCAGGGGGCTGGAAACACCATATATTTT. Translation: CASSFQGAGNTIYF.

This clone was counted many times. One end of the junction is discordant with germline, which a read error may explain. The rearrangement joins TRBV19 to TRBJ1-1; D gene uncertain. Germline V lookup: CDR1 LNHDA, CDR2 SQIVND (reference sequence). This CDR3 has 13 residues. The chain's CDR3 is CASSVDINTEAFF. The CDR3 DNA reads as TGTGCCAGTAGTGTAGACATCAACACTGAAGCTTTCTTT.

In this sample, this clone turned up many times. The CDR3 protein is CASTEGAGGYYGYTF. CDR3 nucleotide sequence: TGTGCCAGCACCGAGGGGGCGGGGGGGTACTATGGCTACACCTTC. This chain uses TRBV28 with TRBJ1-2, with 7 bases matching TRBD1. V trimming: 7 bases; J trimming: 3 bases; junction bases outside the gene matches: 11. Germline CDR1 reads MDHEN; CDR2 reads SYDVKM. The CDR3 covers 15 residues.

CDR3 residues: CASSPGTGPSGNTIYF. CDR3 DNA sequence: TGTGCCAGCAGTCCCGGGACAGGGCCATCTGGAAACACCATATATTTT. V and J are TRBV7-8 and TRBJ1-3; 9 bases line up with TRBD1. Per germline, CDR1 SGHVS and CDR2 FQNEAQ. The CDR3 has 16 residues. The V gene end was trimmed by 6 bases and the J gene end by 1 base; junction bases not matched to a gene: 7.

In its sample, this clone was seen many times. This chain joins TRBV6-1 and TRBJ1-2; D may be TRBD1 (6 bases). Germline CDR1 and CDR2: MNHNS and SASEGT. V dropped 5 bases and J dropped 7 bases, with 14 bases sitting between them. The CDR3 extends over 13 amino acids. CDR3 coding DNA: TGTGCCAGCAGTATTAACAGGGTATCTGGCTACACCTTC. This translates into CASSINRVSGYTF.

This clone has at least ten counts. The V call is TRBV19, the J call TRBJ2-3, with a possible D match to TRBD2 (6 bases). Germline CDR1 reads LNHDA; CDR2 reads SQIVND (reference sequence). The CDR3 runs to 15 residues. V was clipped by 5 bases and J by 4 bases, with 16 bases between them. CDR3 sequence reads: CASSLGDSPSDTQYF. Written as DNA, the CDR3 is TGTGCCAGTAGTTTGGGGGACTCTCCCTCAGATACGCAGTATTTT.

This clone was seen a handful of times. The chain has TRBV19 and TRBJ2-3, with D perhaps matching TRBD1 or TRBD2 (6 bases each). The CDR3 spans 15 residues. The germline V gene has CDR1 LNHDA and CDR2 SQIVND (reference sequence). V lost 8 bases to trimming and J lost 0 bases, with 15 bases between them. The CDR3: CASGLQGRSTDTQYF. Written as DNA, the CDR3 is TGTGCCAGTGGCCTTCAGGGGAGGAGCACAGATACGCAGTATTTT.

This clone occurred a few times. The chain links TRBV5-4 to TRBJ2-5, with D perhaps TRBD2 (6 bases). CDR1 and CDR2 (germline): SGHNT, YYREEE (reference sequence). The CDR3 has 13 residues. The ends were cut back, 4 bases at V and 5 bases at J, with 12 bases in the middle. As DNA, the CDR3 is TGTGCCAGCAGCAGACGGGGGTGGGAGACCCAGTACTTC. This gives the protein CASSRRGWETQYF.

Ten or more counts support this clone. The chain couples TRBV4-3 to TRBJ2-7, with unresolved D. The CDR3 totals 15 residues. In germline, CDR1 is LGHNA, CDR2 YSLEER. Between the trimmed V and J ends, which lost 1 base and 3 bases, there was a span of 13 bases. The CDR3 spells CASSQGISINYEQYF. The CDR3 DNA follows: TGCGCCAGCAGCCAAGGAATAAGCATTAACTACGAGCAGTACTTC.

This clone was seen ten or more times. Here the CDR3 DNA reads TGCGCCAGCAGCCAACCAGGGCAGAACACTGAAGCTTTCTTT. This codes for CASSQPGQNTEAFF. V gene TRBV4-1 combines with J gene TRBJ1-1; D may be TRBD1 (5 bases). This CDR3 spans 14 amino acids. Trimming left V 2 bases short and J 1 base short, with 8 bases between. CDR1 MGHRA and CDR2 YSYEKL come from the germline V gene.

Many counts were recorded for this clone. The CDR3 nucleotides are TGTGCCAGCACTGAGCCCGGACAGGGGTCATCCTACGAGCAGTACTTC. Translating gives CASTEPGQGSSYEQYF. The rearrangement joins TRBV2 to TRBJ2-7, with 9 positions matching TRBD1. CDR3 length equals 16 residues. Germline CDR1 SNHLY, CDR2 FYNNEI. With 7 bases clipped from V and 1 base from J, the junction kept 11 bases outside the gene matches.

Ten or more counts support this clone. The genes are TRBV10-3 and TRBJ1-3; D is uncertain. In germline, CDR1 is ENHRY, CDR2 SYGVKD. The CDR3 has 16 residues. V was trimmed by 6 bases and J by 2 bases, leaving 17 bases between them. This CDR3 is CAIRVALTQTGNTIYF. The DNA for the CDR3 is TGTGCCATCAGGGTAGCTCTGACCCAAACTGGAAACACCATATATTTT.

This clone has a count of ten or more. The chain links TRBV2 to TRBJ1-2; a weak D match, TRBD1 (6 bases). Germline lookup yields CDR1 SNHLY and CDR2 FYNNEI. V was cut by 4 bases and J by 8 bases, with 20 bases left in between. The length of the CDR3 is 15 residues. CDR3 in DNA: TGTGCCAGCAGTGGGGGGGGCACTGCGCTGAGGGGCTACACCTTC. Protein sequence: CASSGGGTALRGYTF.

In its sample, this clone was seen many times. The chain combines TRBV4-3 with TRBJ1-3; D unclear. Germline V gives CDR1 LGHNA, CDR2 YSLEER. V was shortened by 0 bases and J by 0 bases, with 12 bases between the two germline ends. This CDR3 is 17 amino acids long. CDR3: CASSQDPQVTSGNTIYF. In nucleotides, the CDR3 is TGCGCCAGCAGCCAAGATCCCCAGGTCACCTCTGGAAACACCATATATTTT.